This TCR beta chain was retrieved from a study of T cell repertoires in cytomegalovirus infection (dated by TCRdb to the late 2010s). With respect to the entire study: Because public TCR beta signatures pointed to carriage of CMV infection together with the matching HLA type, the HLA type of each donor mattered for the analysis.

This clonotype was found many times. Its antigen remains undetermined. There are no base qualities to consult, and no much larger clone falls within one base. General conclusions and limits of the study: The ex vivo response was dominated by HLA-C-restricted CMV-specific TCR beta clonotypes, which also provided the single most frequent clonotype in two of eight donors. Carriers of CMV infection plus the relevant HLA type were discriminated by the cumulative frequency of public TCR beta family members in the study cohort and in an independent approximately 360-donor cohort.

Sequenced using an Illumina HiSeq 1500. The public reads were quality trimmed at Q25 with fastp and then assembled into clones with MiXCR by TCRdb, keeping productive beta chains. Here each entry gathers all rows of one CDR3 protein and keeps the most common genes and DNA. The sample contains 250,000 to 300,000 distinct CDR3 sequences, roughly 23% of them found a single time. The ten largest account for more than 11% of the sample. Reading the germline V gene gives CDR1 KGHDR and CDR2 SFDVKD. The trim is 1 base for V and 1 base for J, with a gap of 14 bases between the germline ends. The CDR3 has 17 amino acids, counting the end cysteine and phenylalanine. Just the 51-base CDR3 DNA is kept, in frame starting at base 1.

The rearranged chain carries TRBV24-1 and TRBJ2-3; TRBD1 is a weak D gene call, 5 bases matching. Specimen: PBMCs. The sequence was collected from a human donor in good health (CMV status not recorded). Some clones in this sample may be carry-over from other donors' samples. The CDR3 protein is CATSDLPSRVGTDTQYF. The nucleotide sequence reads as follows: TGTGCCACCAGTGATTTACCGTCCAGGGTGGGCACAGATACGCAGTATTTT.